This T cell receptor beta chain was profiled in a study of cytomegalovirus exposure and HLA in healthy donors. Study observations and caveats: The TCR clusters that emerged in the first cohort tended, a later analysis found, to co-occur in the 120 or so validation repertoires. According to the study, 160 or so TCR beta chains were cytomegalovirus-associated. As confirmed in vitro, a few CMV-associated chains were specific for CMV antigens. Cytomegalovirus status, reportedly, was diagnosed with high specificity and sensitivity by the classifier.

Method: immunoSEQ multiplex PCR; TCRdb's copy keeps in-frame clones and lacks some. The sample has roughly 350,000 clones, more than 80% seen once. As regards this clone: Its antigen remains unknown.

Trimming shortened V by 1 base and J by 3 bases, and 10 bases separated the two germline ends. The CDR3 covers 15 residues. Germline V lookup: CDR1 MGHRA, CDR2 YSYEKL. The sequenced material came from PBMCs. V and J are TRBV4-1 and TRBJ1-5, with D maybe TRBD1 (5 bases). The origin of this receptor is a woman under 30 in good health and CMV-seronegative. Here the CDR3 reads CASSQVPGVNQPQHF. The CDR3 DNA reads TGCGCCAGCAGCCAAGTTCCGGGGGTCAATCAGCCCCAGCATTTT.